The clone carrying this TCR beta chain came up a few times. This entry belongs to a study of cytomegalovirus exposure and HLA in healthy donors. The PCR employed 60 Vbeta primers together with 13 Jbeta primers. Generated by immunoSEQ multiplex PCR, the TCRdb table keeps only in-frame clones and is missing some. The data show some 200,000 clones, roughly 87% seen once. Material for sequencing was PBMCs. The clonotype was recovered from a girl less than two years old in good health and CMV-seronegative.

In DNA form, the CDR3 reads TGTGCCAGCAGCCCCCGGACAGGGGGTGGTGTGGCCGGGGAGCTGTTTTTT. Its protein product is CASSPRTGGGVAGELFF. The V call is TRBV7-9, the J call TRBJ2-2, with 10 nucleotides matching TRBD1. V lost 5 bases and J lost 6; bases outside the gene matches: 12. Germline CDR1 is SEHNR and CDR2 is FQNEAQ (reference sequence). This CDR3 has 17 amino acids.